One and the same sample provided the 8 T cell receptor beta chains below, sequenced in a study of T cell changes during pregnancy in multiple sclerosis. TCRdb keeps only in-frame clones here, not all; method: immunoSEQ multiplex PCR. The sample consists of 50,000 to 65,000 clones, 85% to 95% of them appearing once. The sample was CD8+ T cells from peripheral blood mononuclear cells, taken in the second trimester of pregnancy. The source is a female donor with multiple sclerosis, enrolled in a pregnancy study.

The rearrangement links TRBV5-4 to TRBJ2-1; 11 bases are a match to TRBD2. The J segment lost 8 bases and the V segment lost 3 bases, leaving 4 bases of the junction unmatched. CDR1 is SGHNT, CDR2 YYREEE, per germline (reference sequence). The CDR3 has 14 residues. The CDR3 protein is CASSSSGRLDEQFF. In nucleotides, the CDR3 is TGTGCCAGCAGCTCTAGCGGGAGGTTGGATGAGCAGTTCTTC.

This clone has a handful of counts. This chain links TRBV28 with TRBJ2-1, with 11 bases lining up with TRBD2. The junction had 22 bases not matched to a gene; V was cut back by 7 bases and J by 8 bases. CDR3 length equals 19 residues. Germline V gene lookup returns CDR1 MDHEN and CDR2 SYDVKM. CDR3 sequence: CASNTKLLAGGYSVDEQFF. For the CDR3, the DNA is TGTGCCAGCAATACAAAGTTATTAGCGGGAGGGTACTCGGTCGATGAGCAGTTCTTC.

The J gene is TRBJ1-1, the V gene TRBV9, with TRBD1 matching over 8 bases. Germline V CDR1 and CDR2: SGDLS, YYNGEE. This CDR3 spans 16 amino acids. V was pared by 0 bases and J by 0 bases, with 4 bases of the junction left unmatched. CDR3 sequence (DNA): TGTGCCAGCAGCGTAGGAGGACAGGGAATGAACACTGAAGCTTTCTTT. It codes for CASSVGGQGMNTEAFF.

This chain uses TRBV19 with TRBJ2-4; a weak D match, TRBD2 (5 bases). The V gene lost 2 bases and the J gene lost 0 bases, with 17 bases spanning the gap. This CDR3 has 18 amino acids. Germline assignment: CDR1 LNHDA and CDR2 SQIVND (reference sequence). DNA for the CDR3: TGTGCCAGTAGTATAAAGAGGGTCGGAATCCTAGCCAAAAACATTCAGTACTTC. It is translated as CASSIKRVGILAKNIQYF.

On this clone: Germline and junction disagree at one end, which may indicate a read error. The chain is built from TRBV19 and TRBJ2-1, with 8 bases matching TRBD2. The CDR3 is 12 residues long. Germline V gene data show CDR1 as LNHDA and CDR2 as SQIVND (reference sequence). CDR3 sequence: CASNIAGNEQFF. The CDR3 bases are TGTGCCAGTAATATAGCGGGGAATGAGCAGTTCTTC.

This clone was observed once. This rearrangement joins TRBV19 to TRBJ2-7, with D possibly TRBD1 on 6 matching bases. V lost 1 base, J lost 0 bases, and 10 bases lay in between. The germline CDR1 and CDR2 sequences are LNHDA and SQIVND (reference sequence). CDR3 length equals 15 residues. The CDR3 reads CASSIARGPSYEQYF. The CDR3 DNA reads TGTGCCAGTAGTATAGCCAGGGGTCCCTCCTACGAGCAGTACTTC.

The CDR3 coding sequence is TGTGCCAGCAGGGGACAGGGGCTATACGAGCAGTACTTC. Protein product: CASRGQGLYEQYF. V is TRBV28 and J is TRBJ2-7; 10 positions match TRBD1. Germline V CDR1 and CDR2: MDHEN, SYDVKM. V was clipped by 6 bases and J by 4 bases; unmatched bases: 3. This CDR3 contains 13 residues.

This chain connects TRBV9 to TRBJ2-5; D is unresolved. Looked up from germline, CDR1 is SGDLS and CDR2 is YYNGEE. There are 12 residues in the CDR3. V was clipped by 3 bases and J by 0 bases, with 3 bases between them. CDR3 loop: CASSDYQETQYF. DNA for the CDR3: TGTGCCAGCAGCGACTACCAAGAGACCCAGTACTTC. Looking up the rest from reference TRBV9 and TRBJ2-5 gives the full variable domain: DSGVTQTPKHLITATGQRVTLRCSPRSGDLSVYWYQQSLDQGLQFLIQYYNGEERAKGNILERFSAQQFPDLHSELNLSSLELGDSALYFCASSDYQETQYFGPGTRLLVL.